This T cell receptor beta chain is drawn from a study of OX40 agonist ivuxolimab in advanced cancers. This table comes from immunoSEQ multiplex PCR, and its TCRdb copy is limited to in-frame clones, with some not included. This sample has around 48,000 clones, with 77% found just once. CDR3 size: 15 residues. Germline V gene data show CDR1 as KGHSH and CDR2 as LQKENI. Trimming stripped 0 bases from V and 6 bases from J, with 14 bases between. The TCR sequence derives from an adult with an advanced solid tumor such as melanoma, head and neck, liver or kidney cancer. Here the sequenced sample was CD4+ or CD8+ T cells sorted from blood, taken in a trial of the OX40 agonist ivuxolimab. This rearrangement joins TRBV18 to TRBJ2-5; D gene ambiguous. In DNA form, the CDR3 reads TGTGCCAGCTCACCACCGGGCCTAGAGGACCAGACCCAGTACTTC. It encodes CASSPPGLEDQTQYF.